The 23 T cell receptor beta chains presented below share a single source sample, sequenced in a study of cytomegalovirus exposure and HLA in healthy donors. The PCR used 60 Vbeta and 13 Jbeta primers. TCRdb's copy holds only in-frame clones and misses some; the assay was immunoSEQ multiplex PCR. The sample has around 160,000 clones; approximately 79% are singletons. The sample was PBMCs. The receptors derive from a middle-aged man in good health and CMV-seropositive.

The chain employs TRBV4-1 and TRBJ1-2; D gene unclear. V lost 3 bases, J lost 0 bases, and 20 bases lay in between. The germline V gene has CDR1 MGHRA and CDR2 YSYEKL. CDR3 length: 18 amino acids. CDR3 DNA sequence: TGCGCCAGCAGCCACCTCGCTCGGCTTTCAGGAACTAACTATGGCTACACCTTC. Its translation: CASSHLARLSGTNYGYTF.

The V gene is TRBV4-1, the J gene TRBJ1-2; 7 bases line up with TRBD1. The V segment lost 4 bases and the J segment 4 bases; nucleotides outside the gene matches: 18. The germline gives CDR1 MGHRA, CDR2 YSYEKL. This CDR3 contains 18 residues. This CDR3 reads CASSPQVQLGGTGYGYTF. The CDR3 region has the DNA TGCGCCAGCAGCCCGCAAGTCCAACTAGGGGGCACGGGCTATGGCTACACCTTC.

This chain connects TRBV19 to TRBJ2-3; D perhaps matches TRBD1 (6 bases). Germline V gives CDR1 LNHDA, CDR2 SQIVND (reference sequence). Trimming pared 4 bases from V and 3 bases from J, leaving 20 bases between. The CDR3 covers 17 residues. The CDR3 sequence is CASSTGQGSGLTDTQYF. The CDR3, as DNA: TGTGCCAGTAGTACGGGACAAGGGTCGGGTTTGACAGATACGCAGTATTTT.

The genes are TRBV19 and TRBJ2-1; 7 bases line up with TRBD2. CDR3 length equals 17 residues. With V trimmed by 5 bases and J by 4 bases, 14 bases remained unmatched. The V gene's germline CDR1 is LNHDA and CDR2 SQIVND (reference sequence). The CDR3 reads CASSSLSGGGGYNEQFF. CDR3 sequence (DNA): TGTGCCAGTAGTTCTCTCTCTGGCGGGGGAGGGTACAATGAGCAGTTCTTC.

This clone was seen a single time. The rearrangement links TRBV6-6 to TRBJ2-1, with TRBD1 identical over 11 bases. Germline CDR1 is MNHNY and CDR2 is SVGAGI (reference sequence). Trimming took 5 bases from V and 16 from J; bases not matched to a gene: 13. The CDR3 extends over 14 amino acids. CDR3 residues: CASSPSGQGATSFF. In DNA form, the CDR3 reads TGTGCCAGCAGTCCATCAGGACAGGGGGCCACATCATTCTTC.

The chain combines TRBV7-6 with TRBJ1-1; 10 bases map to TRBD1. The CDR3 length is 14 residues. Germline V gene sequence: CDR1 SGHVS, CDR2 FNYEAQ. V gave up 5 bases and J gave up 5 bases; unmatched junction bases: 5. Here the CDR3 DNA reads TGTGCCAGCAGCCGACAGGGGGCGCGGACTGAAGCTTTCTTT. It codes for CASSRQGARTEAFF.

This clone was observed a few times. V usage is TRBV7-7 and J usage is TRBJ2-5; no definite D call. Germline values: CDR1 SSHAT, CDR2 FNYEAQ (reference sequence). V was shortened by 1 base and J by 1 base, with 4 bases between the two germline ends. The CDR3 sequence is 13 residues long. The CDR3 DNA sequence: TGTGCCAGCAGCTTAGAGCCCCAAGAGACCCAGTACTTC. Residues: CASSLEPQETQYF.

This rearrangement joins TRBV10-3 to TRBJ2-1, with no clear D. Germline loops: CDR1 ENHRY, CDR2 SYGVKD. The V gene lost 0 bases and the J gene lost 12 bases, with 15 bases spanning the gap. The CDR3 spans 14 residues. CDR3 coding DNA: TGTGCCATCAGTGAGTCGCTTCAGGCCTTAAGGCAGTTCTTC. Its translation: CAISESLQALRQFF.

This chain connects TRBV4-2 to TRBJ1-2, with 7 bases matching TRBD1. With 0 bases clipped from V and 0 bases from J, the junction kept 4 bases outside the gene matches. The CDR3 is 16 amino acids. CDR1 and CDR2 from the germline V gene are LGHNA and YNFKEQ. The CDR3 sequence: CASSQEGDRANYGYTF. The DNA of the CDR3 is TGTGCCAGCAGCCAAGAAGGGGACAGAGCTAACTATGGCTACACCTTC.

The table lists this clone with a count of one. The chain is built from TRBV18 and TRBJ1-2; 7 nucleotides align to TRBD1. CDR1 is KGHSH and CDR2 is LQKENI in the germline V gene. The CDR3 runs 14 residues. The V segment lost 4 bases and the J segment 5 bases; nucleotides outside the gene matches: 7. CDR3 loop: CASSLRDSRYGYTF. CDR3 in DNA: TGTGCCAGCTCACTAAGGGACAGCAGATATGGCTACACCTTC.

The V call is TRBV7-9, the J call TRBJ1-6; D uncertain. Trimming shortened V by 5 bases and J by 5 bases, and 10 bases separated the two germline ends. This CDR3 contains 14 residues. In germline, CDR1 is SEHNR, CDR2 FQNEAQ (reference sequence). The CDR3 DNA reads as TGTGCCAGCAGCACCGGGAGAAATAATTCACCCCTCCACTTT. Translating it yields CASSTGRNNSPLHF. The whole variable domain, remainder taken from reference TRBV7-9 and TRBJ1-6, is DTGVSQNPRHKITKRGQNVTFRCDPISEHNRLYWYRQTLGQGPEFLTYFQNEAQLEKSRLLSDRFSAERPKGSFSTLEIQRTEQGDSAMYLCASSTGRNNSPLHFGNGTRLTVT.

This clone appeared a few times. The chain employs TRBV2 and TRBJ2-2, with a tentative D call TRBD2 (5 bases). The CDR3 consists of 14 residues. From germline, CDR1 is SNHLY and CDR2 FYNNEI. V was clipped by 10 bases and J by 0 bases, with 12 bases between them. The CDR3 DNA reads TGTGCCACTCTAGGCGGGTCGAACACCGGGGAGCTGTTTTTT. This codes for CATLGGSNTGELFF.

The chain has TRBV18 and TRBJ1-2; 7 bases agree with TRBD1. The CDR3 totals 16 residues. V shed 6 bases and J 3 bases; nucleotides not matched to a gene: 13. The germline V gene has CDR1 KGHSH and CDR2 LQKENI. The CDR3: CASSPVRQGRDYGYTF. In nucleotides, the CDR3 is TGTGCCAGCTCTCCGGTCCGACAGGGAAGGGACTATGGCTACACCTTC.

The rearrangement uses TRBV27 and TRBJ2-6, with D maybe TRBD2 (6 bases). Germline V CDR1 and CDR2: MNHEY, SMNVEV (reference sequence). Trimming took 1 base from V and 4 from J, leaving 11 bases between them. The CDR3 consists of 16 residues. CDR3 nucleotides: TGTGCCAGCAGTTTATTGGGGGGTACGGGGGCCAACGTCCTGACTTTC. Translating it yields CASSLLGGTGANVLTF.

The CDR3 DNA reads TGTGCCAGTAGTAGGGACAGGGCCCCGGAAGAGACCCAGTACTTC. Translated: CASSRDRAPEETQYF. The rearrangement links TRBV19 to TRBJ2-5; TRBD1 aligns across 9 bases. This CDR3 region has 15 residues. The V and J ends lost 4 bases and 3 bases, in that order; junction bases with no gene match: 6. From germline, CDR1 is LNHDA and CDR2 SQIVND (reference sequence).

This clone came up once. Germline and junction disagree at one end, which may indicate a read error. The rearrangement joins TRBV6-6 to TRBJ1-4, with D possibly matching TRBD1 (6 bases). The CDR3 totals 16 residues. Germline lookup yields CDR1 MNHNY and CDR2 SVGAGI (reference sequence). The CDR3 here is CASSYFRQATNEKLFF. The CDR3 bases are TGTGCCAGCAGCTACTTTAGACAGGCAACTAATGAAAAACTGTTTTTT.

This clone was counted a single time. The chain carries TRBV4-1 and TRBJ2-3; 12 bases fit TRBD2. With V trimmed by 3 bases and J by 5 bases, 9 bases remained unmatched. This CDR3 has 17 residues. Looked up from germline, CDR1 is MGHRA and CDR2 is YSYEKL. This chain's CDR3 is CASSHYELAGGGDTQYF. The DNA for the CDR3 is TGCGCCAGCAGCCATTACGAACTAGCGGGGGGTGGAGATACGCAGTATTTT.

This clone was detected a few times. The chain links TRBV4-1 to TRBJ1-2; 7 bases line up with TRBD1. CDR1 MGHRA and CDR2 YSYEKL come from the germline V gene. CDR3 length: 13 amino acids. J was trimmed by 8 bases and V by 1 base; bases with no gene match: 4. CDR3 protein: CASSQAQGYGYTF. The DNA of the CDR3 is TGCGCCAGCAGCCAAGCACAGGGGTACGGCTACACCTTC.

This chain uses TRBV14 with TRBJ2-7; D ambiguous. Germline CDR1 reads SGHDN; CDR2 reads FVKESK. This CDR3 comprises 17 residues. V was clipped by 1 base and J by 6 bases, with 22 bases between them. CDR3 DNA sequence: TGTGCCAGCAGCCAAGCCTCTTTCAGGCAGGTGATAAGCGAGCAGTACTTC. Translating gives CASSQASFRQVISEQYF. The entire variable domain, with the rest obtained from reference TRBV14 and TRBJ2-7, is as follows: EAGVTQFPSHSVIEKGQTVTLRCDPISGHDNLYWYRRVMGKEIKFLLHFVKESKQDESGMPNNRFLAERTGGTYSTLKVQPAELEDSGVYFCASSQASFRQVISEQYFGPGTRLTVT.

The V call is TRBV10-1, the J call TRBJ2-2; TRBD1 is a possible D gene (6 bases). With 0 bases removed from V and 4 bases from J, the gap between germline ends came to 24 bases. Germline V gives CDR1 WNHNN, CDR2 SYGVQD (reference sequence). The CDR3 is 20 amino acids. For the CDR3, the DNA is TGCGCCAGCAGTGAGTCTTTGGGGGCTGCGGTCCTCCGGAGCACCGGGGAGCTGTTTTTT. It translates to CASSESLGAAVLRSTGELFF.

The chain carries TRBV4-1 and TRBJ2-1; D is perhaps TRBD1 (5 bases). Germline V gene lookup returns CDR1 MGHRA and CDR2 YSYEKL. V was trimmed by 1 base and J by 8 bases, leaving 18 bases between them. The CDR3 is 16 amino acids. The CDR3 DNA is TGCGCCAGCAGCCAAGCGGACACTAAGGTGACGTATGAGCAGTTCTTC. It translates to CASSQADTKVTYEQFF.

The rearrangement uses TRBV11-2 and TRBJ2-2, with D possibly being TRBD2 (6 bases). Per the germline V gene, CDR1 is SGHAT and CDR2 is FQNNGV. This CDR3 has 18 residues. With 3 bases removed from V and 2 bases from J, the gap between germline ends came to 19 bases. For the CDR3, the DNA is TGTGCCAGCAGCTTCGCACGAGGAGGGCGGCCCAACACCGGGGAGCTGTTTTTT. Translation: CASSFARGGRPNTGELFF.

This chain uses TRBV4-1 with TRBJ2-1, with 9 bases aligning to TRBD2. Germline values: CDR1 MGHRA, CDR2 YSYEKL. CDR3 size: 17 residues. The ends lost 1 base at V and 0 bases at J; junction bases unmatched: 4. This CDR3 reads CASSQALRGGSYNEQFF. The CDR3 nucleotides read TGCGCCAGCAGCCAAGCTCTGCGGGGGGGCTCCTACAATGAGCAGTTCTTC.